This T cell receptor (beta chain) was captured in a study of beta chain features in type 1 diabetes. The study reverse transcribed the entire isolated RNA, so it sequenced expressed TCRB transcripts. Generated by immunoSEQ multiplex PCR, the TCRdb table keeps only in-frame clones and is missing some. The top ten hold roughly 2.5% of the sample, which has roughly 50,000 clones, roughly 50% seen once. This clone has only a few counts. The antigen is unknown. A single heparinised draw of approximately 110 mL on average was taken per donor. It was via CD45RO/CCR7/CD25/CD127/CD95/CD27 that CD4+ naive, central memory, regulatory and stem cell-like memory cells were sorted. Whole-study results and caveats: Researchers report that Type 1 diabetes patients had moderately but significantly shorter TCRB CDR3s across all four CD4+ subsets.

This CDR3 has 13 amino acids. V was shortened by 1 base and J by 13 bases, with 11 bases between the two germline ends. Germline V gene lookup returns CDR1 SGHTA and CDR2 FQGNSA. Sequencing was done on a sample of Tregs from blood. This sequence originates from a woman aged 40 to 50 with type 1 diabetes. The genes are TRBV7-2 and TRBJ1-6; D gene unclear. The CDR3 region has the DNA TGTGCCAGCAGCTTAGTGAGTCAGCGTCCCCTCCACTTT. Encoded protein: CASSLVSQRPLHF.